A single sample gave rise to the 10 T cell receptor beta chains below, sequenced in a study of blood T cells in healthy people across ages (dated by TCRdb to 2015 to 2017). The library relied on 5' RACE. TCRdb records Illumina HiSeq 2500 as the sequencer. A second PCR of 7 to 11 cycles was run with a J-beta primer mix and a sample-barcoded 5' primer. Starting from the raw public reads, TCRdb applied fastp trimming at Q25, assembled clones with MiXCR and retained in-frame beta chains. Rows merge per CDR3 protein into single entries with the most common DNA and genes. Within this sample are about 730,000 distinct CDR3 sequences, with approximately 39% of them counted one time only. The top ten clonotypes cover about 20% of the sample. What was sequenced was blood. These receptors were taken from a woman aged 55-70 years in good health.

Only a few counts were recorded for this clonotype. The CDR3: CSARSGRPLEQYF. In nucleotides, the CDR3 is TGCAGTGCTAGATCTGGGCGGCCTCTCGAGCAGTACTTC. The V and J genes are TRBV20-1 and TRBJ2-7; D unclear. Looked up from germline, CDR1 is DFQATT and CDR2 is SNEGSKA (reference sequence). Trimming removed 2 bases from V and 6 bases from J, with 14 bases in between. This CDR3 is built from 13 residues.

This clonotype came up many times. The rearrangement uses TRBV11-2 and TRBJ2-5; D may match TRBD1 or TRBD2 (5 bases each). The CDR3 is made up of 13 amino acids. V lost 5 bases, J lost 1 base, and 8 bases lay in between. The V gene's germline CDR1 is SGHAT and CDR2 FQNNGV. The CDR3 DNA follows: TGTGCCAGCAGCCGGGACCTCCAAGAGACCCAGTACTTC. Translating gives CASSRDLQETQYF.

This clonotype was seen only a few times. The chain has TRBV24-1 and TRBJ2-1; 7 bases match TRBD1. Trimming cost V 1 base and J 6 bases; bases outside gene matches: 8. This CDR3 is built from 16 residues. Germline lookup yields CDR1 KGHDR and CDR2 SFDVKD. CDR3 nucleotides: TGTGCCACCAGTGATTTCCGAGACAGGGAAAGCAATGAGCAGTTCTTC. Translated, it gives CATSDFRDRESNEQFF.

This clonotype was picked up a small number of times. The chain links TRBV24-1 to TRBJ2-1; D remains unclear. The CDR3 covers 12 residues. Trimming cost V 5 bases and J 9 bases, with 10 bases left between them. The germline V gene encodes CDR1 KGHDR and CDR2 SFDVKD. CDR3 residues: CATSVPGREQFF. The CDR3 coding sequence is TGTGCCACCAGTGTCCCCGGTCGTGAGCAGTTCTTC.

V and J are TRBV29-1 and TRBJ2-3, with 10 bases aligning to TRBD2. V gave up 3 bases and J gave up 3 bases; unmatched junction bases: 6. Per the germline V gene, CDR1 is SQVTM and CDR2 is ANQGSEA. The CDR3 is made up of 15 amino acids. CDR3 DNA: TGCAGCGTTGAGACCGGACTAGCGGTTACAGATACGCAGTATTTT. Protein sequence: CSVETGLAVTDTQYF.

The rearrangement uses TRBV20-1 and TRBJ2-1; TRBD2 agrees at 8 bases. The CDR3 is made up of 13 amino acids. Germline V gene sequence: CDR1 DFQATT, CDR2 SNEGSKA (reference sequence). V lost 7 bases and J lost 10; bases outside the gene matches: 12. This chain's CDR3 is CSESSGSLQEQFF. The CDR3 DNA follows: TGCAGTGAATCGAGCGGGAGCCTCCAGGAGCAGTTCTTC.

This clonotype was detected a few times. V is TRBV6-6 and J is TRBJ2-7; D may match TRBD1 or TRBD2 (5 bases each). V was cut by 6 bases and J by 7 bases, with 19 bases left in between. Germline V lookup: CDR1 MNHNY, CDR2 SVGAGI (reference sequence). The CDR3 spans 14 residues. CDR3 DNA sequence: TGTGCCAGCAGCGTGGTAGGGACGGATGGTGAGCAGTACTTC. As protein: CASSVVGTDGEQYF.

A single count supports this clonotype. This chain connects TRBV20-1 to TRBJ2-2, with 14 positions matching TRBD2. The CDR3 sequence is 17 residues long. Germline CDR1 is DFQATT and CDR2 is SNEGSKA (reference sequence). Trimming removed 8 bases from V and 4 bases from J; junction bases left unmatched: 12. In DNA, the CDR3 is TGCAGTACCACCAGGCGACTAGCGGGGGGGCTCACCGGGGAGCTGTTTTTT. Amino acid sequence: CSTTRRLAGGLTGELFF.

The V gene is TRBV20-1, the J gene TRBJ2-7; tentatively, D is TRBD1 (6 bases). V lost 6 bases, J lost 1 base, and 19 bases lay in between. The CDR3 totals 15 residues. The germline CDR1 and CDR2 sequences are DFQATT and SNEGSKA (reference sequence). This chain's CDR3 is CSALGWGRGSYEQYF. The CDR3 coding sequence is TGCAGTGCCCTCGGGTGGGGCAGGGGATCCTACGAGCAGTACTTC.

This clonotype has only a few counts. The chain combines TRBV10-3 with TRBJ2-7; 11 nucleotides agree with TRBD1. Germline assignment: CDR1 ENHRY and CDR2 SYGVKD. V lost 2 bases, J lost 5 bases, and 2 bases stayed unmatched. The CDR3 covers 14 residues. The CDR3 sequence is CAISEGQGAHEQYF. Written as DNA, the CDR3 is TGTGCCATCAGTGAGGGACAGGGGGCCCACGAGCAGTACTTC.